The 20 T cell receptor beta chains given below trace back to one sample, sequenced in a study of cytomegalovirus exposure and HLA in healthy donors. This table comes from immunoSEQ multiplex PCR, and its TCRdb copy is limited to in-frame clones, with some not included. The table records more than 90,000 clones, roughly 82% of them present only once. The material sequenced was PBMCs. Receptors were obtained from a man between 18 and 35 years old in good health and CMV-seronegative.

This clone was found once. The genes are TRBV7-2 and TRBJ1-1; the match to TRBD1 covers 7 bases. Germline CDR1 SGHTA, CDR2 FQGNSA. The CDR3 length is 14 residues. V lost 7 bases and J lost 1; bases outside the gene matches: 6. The CDR3 sequence: CASIAGGTNTEAFF. The CDR3 nucleotides read TGTGCCAGCATCGCAGGGGGGACGAACACTGAAGCTTTCTTT.

This sequence joins TRBV7-2 and TRBJ1-2; D gene unclear. The CDR3 length is 12 residues. Germline loops: CDR1 SGHTA, CDR2 FQGNSA. Trimming removed 2 bases from V and 8 bases from J, with 9 bases in between. The CDR3 spells CASSLPAKGYTF. In DNA, the CDR3 is TGTGCCAGCAGCTTACCAGCGAAGGGCTACACCTTC.

This chain links TRBV7-2 with TRBJ1-1; 12 bases line up with TRBD1. Germline loops: CDR1 SGHTA, CDR2 FQGNSA. V was pared by 5 bases and J by 11 bases, with 6 bases of the junction left unmatched. This CDR3 is built from 13 residues. The CDR3 reads CASSVGTGGHAFF. DNA for the CDR3: TGTGCCAGCAGCGTGGGGACAGGGGGCCACGCTTTCTTT.

The chain recombines TRBV13 with TRBJ1-2, with TRBD1 identical over 7 bases. Germline V gene sequence: CDR1 PRHDT, CDR2 FYEKMQ (reference sequence). The length of the CDR3 is 14 residues. V trimming: 5 bases; J trimming: 5 bases; junction bases outside the gene matches: 8. CDR3 protein: CASSTRGQLYGYTF. CDR3 in DNA: TGTGCCAGCAGCACCCGGGGACAGCTTTATGGCTACACCTTC. Variable domain in full (rest from reference TRBV13 and TRBJ1-2): AAGVIQSPRHLIKEKRETATLKCYPIPRHDTVYWYQQGPGQDPQFLISFYEKMQSDKGSIPDRFSAQQFSDYHSELNMSSLELGDSALYFCASSTRGQLYGYTFGSGTRLTVV.

The chain employs TRBV5-6 and TRBJ2-5; D is perhaps TRBD2 (5 bases). V was pared by 1 base and J by 3 bases, with 10 bases between. CDR3 length: 14 residues. Germline V CDR1 and CDR2: SGHDT, YYEEEE. CDR3 in DNA: TGTGCCAGCAGCTTGCTGGTCGGGGAAGAGACCCAGTACTTC. Amino acid sequence: CASSLLVGEETQYF.

The V gene is TRBV5-6, the J gene TRBJ1-1, with unresolved D. Trimming took 2 bases from V and 2 from J, leaving 13 bases between them. The CDR3 runs 15 residues. Germline CDR1 and CDR2: SGHDT and YYEEEE. CDR3 amino acids: CASSLKPQPNTEAFF. As DNA, the CDR3 is TGTGCCAGCAGCTTAAAGCCCCAACCCAACACTGAAGCTTTCTTT.

V gene TRBV6-5 combines with J gene TRBJ2-7; D perhaps matches TRBD1 (5 bases). This CDR3 region has 14 residues. Trimming removed 4 bases from V and 2 bases from J, with 12 bases in between. Germline values: CDR1 MNHEY, CDR2 SVGAGI. CDR3 residues: CASSSRVTAYEQYF. The DNA for the CDR3 is TGTGCCAGCAGTTCCAGGGTTACCGCCTACGAGCAGTACTTC.

This chain connects TRBV19 to TRBJ2-7; D possibly corresponds to TRBD1 (6 bases). The CDR3 consists of 14 residues. Trimming took 4 bases from V and 4 from J, leaving 14 bases between them. The germline V gene has CDR1 LNHDA and CDR2 SQIVND (reference sequence). Here the CDR3 reads CASSTKQGAYEQYF. Written as DNA, the CDR3 is TGTGCCAGTAGTACCAAACAGGGCGCTTACGAGCAGTACTTC.

The chain recombines TRBV19 with TRBJ1-3, with D possibly being TRBD1 (6 bases). This CDR3 has 14 amino acids. With 6 bases removed from V and 9 bases from J, the gap between germline ends came to 18 bases. CDR1 and CDR2 (germline): LNHDA, SQIVND (reference sequence). CDR3 protein: CASRTQGSGATIYF. In nucleotides, the CDR3 is TGTGCCAGTAGGACTCAGGGGTCCGGTGCCACCATATATTTT. Drawing the rest from reference TRBV19 and TRBJ1-3, the complete variable domain is DGGITQSPKYLFRKEGQNVTLSCEQNLNHDAMYWYRQDPGQGLRLIYYSQIVNDFQKGDIAEGYSVSREKKESFPLTVTSAQKNPTAFYLCASRTQGSGATIYFGEGSWLTVV.

This chain's CDR3 is CACRRQGVLDEQFF. The CDR3 DNA is TGTGCCTGCCGGCGACAGGGGGTTCTGGATGAGCAGTTCTTC. The V and J genes are TRBV30 and TRBJ2-1, with 9 bases lining up with TRBD1. V was clipped by 6 bases and J by 8 bases; unmatched bases: 11. This CDR3 spans 14 amino acids. Germline V CDR1 and CDR2: GTSNPN, SVGIG (reference sequence). Using reference TRBV30 and TRBJ2-1 for the parts outside the CDR3, the full variable domain is SQTIHQWPATLVQPVGSPLSLECTVEGTSNPNLYWYRQAAGRGLQLLFYSVGIGQISSEVPQNLSASRPQDRQFILSSKKLLLSDSGFYLCACRRQGVLDEQFFGPGTRLTVL.

The chain combines TRBV9 with TRBJ2-6; maybe TRBD1 (6 bases). The V and J ends lost 0 bases and 2 bases respectively, with 15 bases between them. CDR3 length equals 18 residues. CDR1 SGDLS and CDR2 YYNGEE come from the germline V gene. The CDR3, as DNA: TGTGCCAGCAGCGTAGGGTCCCTTGGGGGCGCTGGGGCCAACGTCCTGACTTTC. It specifies CASSVGSLGGAGANVLTF.

Here the CDR3 DNA reads TGTGCCATCAGGGGGACAGGGACGCAGTACTTC. This codes for CAIRGTGTQYF. The gene calls are TRBV10-3 and TRBJ2-7; 9 positions agree with TRBD1. This CDR3 is built from 11 residues. Germline CDR1 ENHRY, CDR2 SYGVKD. V was pared by 6 bases and J by 9 bases, with 3 bases of the junction left unmatched.

This rearrangement joins TRBV19 to TRBJ1-2; the D is unclear. The CDR3 has 17 residues. Between the trimmed V and J ends, which lost 3 bases and 8 bases, there was a span of 25 bases. CDR1 LNHDA and CDR2 SQIVND come from the germline V gene (reference sequence). CDR3 protein: CASSIEQLRAPRFGYTF. DNA for the CDR3: TGTGCCAGTAGTATTGAGCAGTTGAGGGCCCCTCGTTTCGGCTACACCTTC.

This clone was found a few times. J is TRBJ2-2 and V is TRBV18, with D hard to call. Trimming left V 6 bases short and J 7 bases short, with 21 bases between. The CDR3 covers 16 residues. The V gene's germline CDR1 is KGHSH and CDR2 LQKENI. CDR3 protein: CASSPGLFALLGELFF. DNA of the CDR3: TGTGCCAGCTCCCCGGGTCTATTCGCGCTCCTCGGGGAGCTGTTTTTT.

The chain recombines TRBV5-1 with TRBJ1-2, with a weak D call TRBD1 (6 bases). Germline V gene lookup returns CDR1 SGHRS and CDR2 YFSETQ. This CDR3 is 16 amino acids long. Trimming took 3 bases from V and 4 from J, leaving 19 bases between them. CDR3 region: CASSSYRVGGVYGYTF. As DNA, the CDR3 is TGCGCCAGCAGCTCCTACAGGGTAGGGGGTGTCTATGGCTACACCTTC.

This chain joins TRBV19 and TRBJ1-4; 11 bases map to TRBD1. Per the germline V gene, CDR1 is LNHDA and CDR2 is SQIVND (reference sequence). The CDR3 contains 16 residues. J lost 4 bases, V lost 7 bases, and 8 bases had no gene match. Here the CDR3 reads CASTGTGGSVNEKLFF. The DNA of the CDR3 is TGTGCCAGTACCGGGACAGGGGGTTCCGTTAATGAAAAACTGTTTTTT.

This chain joins TRBV30 and TRBJ2-2, with 10 bases fitting TRBD1. CDR1 and CDR2 (germline): GTSNPN, SVGIG (reference sequence). The V gene end was trimmed by 3 bases and the J gene end by 3 bases; junction bases not matched to a gene: 4. The length of the CDR3 is 15 residues. The CDR3 DNA reads as TGTGCCTGGAGGATAGGGACAGGGGACACCGGGGAGCTGTTTTTT. Translation gives CAWRIGTGDTGELFF.

This clone was observed a single time. The chain links TRBV27 to TRBJ1-5; D might be TRBD1 (6 bases). Germline CDR1 and CDR2: MNHEY and SMNVEV (reference sequence). V dropped 2 bases and J dropped 7 bases, with 9 bases sitting between them. This CDR3 is built from 13 residues. CDR3 nucleotides: TGTGCCAGCAGTTTAGGGGGCTGGCAGCCCCAGCATTTT. It codes for CASSLGGWQPQHF.

The chain uses TRBV4-1 and TRBJ2-3; 9 bases map to TRBD2. CDR3 size: 19 residues. V was pared by 0 bases and J by 2 bases, with 12 bases of the junction left unmatched. Germline values: CDR1 MGHRA, CDR2 YSYEKL. CDR3 amino acids: CASSQERLAGGIYTDTQYF. DNA of the CDR3: TGCGCCAGCAGCCAAGAGAGGCTGGCGGGGGGGATCTACACAGATACGCAGTATTTT.

In regard to this clone: The same CDR3 can be traced to other DNA sequences in this sample. This chain links TRBV5-4 with TRBJ1-3; TRBD1 aligns across 7 bases. The V segment lost 2 bases and the J segment 2 bases; nucleotides outside the gene matches: 1. The CDR3 is made up of 14 amino acids. CDR1 and CDR2 (germline): SGHNT, YYREEE (reference sequence). For the CDR3, the DNA is TGTGCCAGCAGCTTTACAGGGGCTGGAAACACCATATATTTT. Residues: CASSFTGAGNTIYF.